The rows below give T cell receptor beta chains drawn from one sample of a study of blood T cell repertoires in COVID-19. The table came from immunoSEQ multiplex PCR; TCRdb's copy has only in-frame clones and leaves some out. The sample yields 300,000 or so clones, 80% to 90% seen once. The sample was peripheral blood. These receptors all stem from a middle-aged woman with acute or convalescent COVID-19. Both conserved end residues are part of each CDR3. A D gene is named only where the DNA matches it firmly. A row's size may be missing; if present it is once, few, many or a size class.

>TRBD2|TRBV6-4|TRBJ2-5|NA
CASRRLLAGKETQYF
TGTGCCAGCAGACGTCTTTTAGCGGGGAAAGAGACCCAGTACTTC
>TRBD1|TRBV30|TRBJ1-1|NA
CAWRAGGNTEAFF
TGTGCCTGGAGGGCAGGGGGAAACACTGAAGCTTTCTTT
>TRBD1|TRBV9|TRBJ2-5|NA
CASSVTPGQGFETQYF
TGTGCCAGCAGCGTCACCCCCGGACAGGGGTTTGAGACCCAGTACTTC
>NA|TRBV12-5|TRBJ2-3|NA
CASGLERFGSQYF
TGTGCTAGTGGTTTGGAGAGGTTCGGTTCGCAGTATTTT
>NA|TRBV6-6|TRBJ1-2|NA
CASSPRGGYYGYTF
TGTGCCAGCAGTCCTCGGGGGGGATACTATGGCTACACCTTC
>NA|TRBV6-5|TRBJ1-1|once
CASSYGGIEAFF
TGTGCCAGCAGTTATGGAGGTATAGAAGCTTTCTTT
>NA|TRBV2|TRBJ1-1|NA
CASSEGSGSTEAFF
TGTGCCAGCAGTGAAGGGAGCGGGAGCACTGAAGCTTTCTTT
>NA|TRBV9|TRBJ1-5|NA
CASGRAGGQQPQHF
TGTGCCAGCGGCAGGGCGGGGGGGCAACAGCCCCAGCATTTT
>TRBD1|TRBV5-1|TRBJ1-2|once
CASSLGTGNGYTF
TGCGCCAGCAGCTTGGGGACAGGGAATGGCTACACCTTC
>TRBD1|TRBV9|TRBJ2-3|NA
CATDRASTDTQYF
TGTGCCACCGACAGGGCTAGCACAGATACGCAGTATTTT
>NA|TRBV7-9|TRBJ2-5|NA
CASSEGRQTQYF
TGTGCCAGCAGCGAGGGTCGTCAGACCCAGTACTTC
>TRBD2|TRBV2|TRBJ2-5|NA
CASRRTSGGSETQYF
TGTGCCAGCAGGCGGACTAGCGGGGGGTCGGAGACCCAGTACTTC
>NA|TRBV5-4|TRBJ1-1|NA
CASSLIGGNTEAFF
TGTGCCAGCAGCTTGATAGGGGGGAACACTGAAGCTTTCTTT
>NA|TRBV30|TRBJ2-1|NA
CAWSRSGEQFF
TGTGCCTGGAGTCGGTCTGGTGAGCAGTTCTTC
>NA|TRBV30|TRBJ1-5|NA
CAWSVGAGDQPQHF
TGTGCCTGGAGTGTAGGGGCAGGGGATCAGCCCCAGCATTTT
>NA|TRBV10-3|TRBJ1-3|NA
CAISTPAGSGNTIYF
TGTGCCATCAGTACGCCCGCCGGGTCTGGAAACACCATATATTTT
>NA|TRBV19|TRBJ2-5|NA
CASRPGAQGRAETQYF
TGTGCCAGCCGGCCCGGAGCCCAGGGGAGAGCAGAGACCCAGTACTTC
>NA|TRBV18|TRBJ2-3|NA
CASSTLQDTQYF
TGTGCCAGCTCCACCCTCCAGGATACGCAGTATTTT